This T cell receptor (beta chain) was captured in a study of control samples from healthy donors and cancer patients. Profiled with immunoSEQ multiplex PCR; TCRdb holds only in-frame clones, not every one. Among 120,000 or so clones listed, approximately 90% were seen once. The germline gives CDR1 SGHRS, CDR2 YFSETQ. Trimming left V 6 bases short and J 2 bases short, with 12 bases between. This CDR3 spans 13 amino acids. This clonotype was sampled from a woman aged 18-29 years in good health. The sequenced sample was blood. The chain employs TRBV5-1 and TRBJ2-7, with D unclear. The CDR3 nucleotides read TGCGCCAGCACCGACGCCAGCACCTACGAGCAGTACTTC. The encoded protein is CASTDASTYEQYF.